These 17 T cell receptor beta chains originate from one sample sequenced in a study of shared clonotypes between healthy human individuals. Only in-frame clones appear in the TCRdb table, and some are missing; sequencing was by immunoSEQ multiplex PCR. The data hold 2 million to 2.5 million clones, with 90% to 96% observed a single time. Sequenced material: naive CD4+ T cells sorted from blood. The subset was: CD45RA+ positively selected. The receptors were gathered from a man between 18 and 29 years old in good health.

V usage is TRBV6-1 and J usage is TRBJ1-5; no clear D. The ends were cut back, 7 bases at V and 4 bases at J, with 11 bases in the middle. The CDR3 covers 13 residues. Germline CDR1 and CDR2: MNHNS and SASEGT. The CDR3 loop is CASKSRENQPQHF. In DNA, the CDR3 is TGTGCCAGCAAGTCGAGGGAGAATCAGCCCCAGCATTTT.

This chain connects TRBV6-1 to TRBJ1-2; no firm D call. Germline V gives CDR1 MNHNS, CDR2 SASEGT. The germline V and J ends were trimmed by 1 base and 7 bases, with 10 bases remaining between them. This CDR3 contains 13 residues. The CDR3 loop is CASSEGRIGGYTF. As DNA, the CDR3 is TGTGCCAGCAGTGAAGGAAGGATCGGTGGCTACACCTTC.

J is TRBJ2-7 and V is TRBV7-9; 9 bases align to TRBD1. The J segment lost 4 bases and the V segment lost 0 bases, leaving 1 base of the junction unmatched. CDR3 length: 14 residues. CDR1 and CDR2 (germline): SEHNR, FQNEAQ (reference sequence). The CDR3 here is CASSLADRGYEQYF. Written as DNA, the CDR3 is TGTGCCAGCAGCTTAGCGGACAGGGGTTACGAGCAGTACTTC.

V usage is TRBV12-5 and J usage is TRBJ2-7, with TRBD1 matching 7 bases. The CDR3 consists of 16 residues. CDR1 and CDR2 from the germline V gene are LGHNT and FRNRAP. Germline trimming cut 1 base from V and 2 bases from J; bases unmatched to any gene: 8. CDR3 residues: CASGLGAGGFTYEQYF. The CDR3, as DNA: TGTGCTAGTGGTTTGGGTGCAGGGGGATTTACCTACGAGCAGTACTTC.

CDR3 in DNA: TGTGCCAGCAGCGTAGAATTGTCAGGGGGCGCGGGCTACACCTTC. Residues: CASSVELSGGAGYTF. This chain uses TRBV9 with TRBJ1-2; TRBD1 agrees at 8 bases. The CDR3 is 15 residues long. With V trimmed by 0 bases and J by 8 bases, 9 bases remained unmatched. The germline V gene encodes CDR1 SGDLS and CDR2 YYNGEE.

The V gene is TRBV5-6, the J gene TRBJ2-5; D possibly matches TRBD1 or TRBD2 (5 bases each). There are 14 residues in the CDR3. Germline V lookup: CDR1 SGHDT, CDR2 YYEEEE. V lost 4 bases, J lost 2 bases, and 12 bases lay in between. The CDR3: CASSPEGPQETQYF. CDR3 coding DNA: TGTGCCAGCAGCCCCGAGGGGCCTCAAGAGACCCAGTACTTC.

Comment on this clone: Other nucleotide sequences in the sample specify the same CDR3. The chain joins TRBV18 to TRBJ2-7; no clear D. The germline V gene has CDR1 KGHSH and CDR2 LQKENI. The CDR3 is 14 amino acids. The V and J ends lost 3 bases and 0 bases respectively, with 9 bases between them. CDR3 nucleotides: TGTGCCAGCTCACCTTGGGCCAGCTCCTACGAGCAGTACTTC. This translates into CASSPWASSYEQYF.

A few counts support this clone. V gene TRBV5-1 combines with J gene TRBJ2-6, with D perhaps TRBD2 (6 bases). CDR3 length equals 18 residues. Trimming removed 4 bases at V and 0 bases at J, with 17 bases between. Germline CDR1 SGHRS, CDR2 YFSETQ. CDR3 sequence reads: CASSQNGGRYSGANVLTF. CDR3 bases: TGCGCCAGCAGCCAAAACGGGGGACGGTACTCTGGGGCCAACGTCCTGACTTTC.

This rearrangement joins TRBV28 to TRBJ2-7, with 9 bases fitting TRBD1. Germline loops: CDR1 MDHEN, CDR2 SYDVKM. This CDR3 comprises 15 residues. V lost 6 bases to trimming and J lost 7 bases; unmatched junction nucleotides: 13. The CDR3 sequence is CASRLSGTGMGEQYF. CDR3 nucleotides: TGTGCCAGCAGGCTTTCCGGGACAGGGATGGGGGAGCAGTACTTC.

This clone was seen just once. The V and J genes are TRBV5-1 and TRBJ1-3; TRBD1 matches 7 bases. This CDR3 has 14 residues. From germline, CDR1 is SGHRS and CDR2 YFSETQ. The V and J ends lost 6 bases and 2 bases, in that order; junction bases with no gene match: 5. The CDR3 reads CASKTGEPGNTIYF. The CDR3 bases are TGCGCCAGCAAAACAGGGGAGCCTGGAAACACCATATATTTT. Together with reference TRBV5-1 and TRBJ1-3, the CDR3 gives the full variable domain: KAGVTQTPRYLIKTRGQQVTLSCSPISGHRSVSWYQQTPGQGLQFLFEYFSETQRNKGNFPGRFSGRQFSNSRSEMNVSTLELGDSALYLCASKTGEPGNTIYFGEGSWLTVV.

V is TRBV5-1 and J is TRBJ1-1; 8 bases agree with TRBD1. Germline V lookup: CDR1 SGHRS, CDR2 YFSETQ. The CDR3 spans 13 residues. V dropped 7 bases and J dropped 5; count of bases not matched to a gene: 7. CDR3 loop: CASGRQGSTEAFF. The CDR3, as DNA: TGCGCCAGCGGCCGACAGGGGTCGACTGAAGCTTTCTTT.

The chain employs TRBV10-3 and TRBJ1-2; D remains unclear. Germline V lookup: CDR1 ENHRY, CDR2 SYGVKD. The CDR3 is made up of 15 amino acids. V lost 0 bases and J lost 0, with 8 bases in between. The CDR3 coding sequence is TGTGCCATCAGTGAGTCAGGGCTGACTAACTATGGCTACACCTTC. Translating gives CAISESGLTNYGYTF.

The DNA of the CDR3 is TGTGCCAGCAGCCCCGGGACCCGGACAGGGGGCGTTGATACGCAGTATTTT. Protein product: CASSPGTRTGGVDTQYF. This sequence joins TRBV9 and TRBJ2-3; TRBD1 matches at 11 bases. The CDR3 totals 17 residues. J lost 6 bases, V lost 4 bases, and 13 bases had no gene match. From germline, CDR1 is SGDLS and CDR2 YYNGEE.

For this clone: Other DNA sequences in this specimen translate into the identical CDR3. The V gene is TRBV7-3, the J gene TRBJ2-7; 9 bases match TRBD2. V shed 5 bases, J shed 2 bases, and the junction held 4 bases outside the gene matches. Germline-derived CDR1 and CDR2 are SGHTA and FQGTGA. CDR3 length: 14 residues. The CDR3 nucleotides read TGTGCCAGCAGCCTTAGCGGGGGTCCCTACGAGCAGTACTTC. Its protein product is CASSLSGGPYEQYF.

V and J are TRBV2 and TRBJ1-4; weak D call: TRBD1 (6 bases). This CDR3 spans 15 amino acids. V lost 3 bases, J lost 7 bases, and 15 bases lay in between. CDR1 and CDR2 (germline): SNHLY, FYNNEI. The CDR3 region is CASSDKGTGPEKLFF. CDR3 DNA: TGTGCCAGCAGTGACAAGGGAACAGGGCCTGAAAAACTGTTTTTT.

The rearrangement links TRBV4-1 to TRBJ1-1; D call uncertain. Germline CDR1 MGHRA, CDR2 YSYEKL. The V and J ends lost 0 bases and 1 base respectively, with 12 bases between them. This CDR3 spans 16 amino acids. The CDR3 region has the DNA TGCGCCAGCAGCCAAGAAGTCACCCGTGGGAACACTGAAGCTTTCTTT. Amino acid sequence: CASSQEVTRGNTEAFF.

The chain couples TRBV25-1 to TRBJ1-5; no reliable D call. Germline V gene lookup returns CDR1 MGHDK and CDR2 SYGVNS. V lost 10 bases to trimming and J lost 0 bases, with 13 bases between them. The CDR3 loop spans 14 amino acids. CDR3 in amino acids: CATGRHDSNQPQHF. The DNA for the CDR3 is TGTGCCACCGGGAGACATGATAGCAATCAGCCCCAGCATTTT. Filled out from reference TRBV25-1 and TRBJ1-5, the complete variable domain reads EADIYQTPRYLVIGTGKKITLECSQTMGHDKMYWYQQDPGMELHLIHYSYGVNSTEKGDLSSESTVSRIRTEHFPLTLESARPSHTSQYLCATGRHDSNQPQHFGDGTRLSIL.